What follows are 7 T cell receptor beta chains derived from one specimen sequenced in a study of cytomegalovirus exposure and HLA in healthy donors. The PCR was carried out with 60 Vbeta primers and 13 Jbeta primers. Using immunoSEQ multiplex PCR, the repertoire was profiled, and TCRdb retains in-frame clones only, with some absent. Counted here are about 55,000 clones, roughly 74% occurring once; the ten biggest clones make up roughly 1.5%. Sequencing used PBMCs. The receptor set was obtained from a female donor in good health and CMV-seronegative.

This chain links TRBV6-1 with TRBJ1-2, with TRBD1 as a possible D gene (6 bases). V was trimmed by 2 bases and J by 4 bases, leaving 17 bases between them. CDR1 and CDR2 from the germline V gene are MNHNS and SASEGT. The CDR3 has 16 amino acids. This chain's CDR3 is CASSESSGQSFYGYTF. The CDR3 DNA reads TGTGCCAGCAGTGAATCCTCAGGACAGTCCTTCTATGGCTACACCTTC.

There are a few counts of this clone. CDR3: CASSQGNSGSPTDTQYF. DNA of the CDR3: TGTGCCAGCAGCCAAGGGAACTCGGGTTCCCCCACAGATACGCAGTATTTT. The V call is TRBV4-2, the J call TRBJ2-3, with unresolved D. Deletions cut 1 base from V and 2 bases from J, with 16 bases between. The CDR3 has 17 amino acids. The V gene's germline CDR1 is LGHNA and CDR2 YNFKEQ.

The chain has TRBV5-4 and TRBJ1-2, with TRBD1 matching 10 bases. V was clipped by 4 bases and J by 0 bases; unmatched bases: 3. Per the germline V gene, CDR1 is SGHNT and CDR2 is YYREEE (reference sequence). CDR3 length: 15 amino acids. The CDR3 here is CASSLGQGANYGYTF. The CDR3 DNA reads as TGTGCCAGCAGCCTAGGACAGGGGGCTAACTATGGCTACACCTTC.

In this sample, this clone turned up once. CDR3 residues: CASSLGARDRGNNEQFF. DNA of the CDR3: TGTGCCAGCAGCTTAGGAGCCCGGGACAGGGGAAACAATGAGCAGTTCTTC. V is TRBV7-3 and J is TRBJ2-1; 10 bases fit TRBD1. After removal of 2 bases from V and 5 bases from J, the junction contained 9 bases not matched to a gene. CDR1 and CDR2 from the germline V gene are SGHTA and FQGTGA. The CDR3 sequence is 17 residues long.

The chain joins TRBV25-1 to TRBJ1-1; D is uncertain. V was trimmed by 6 bases and J by 11 bases, leaving 13 bases between them. Germline CDR1 reads MGHDK; CDR2 reads SYGVNS. The CDR3 is 11 amino acids. CDR3 nucleotides: TGTGCCAGCAGGCTCCGGGATAGGGCTTTCTTT. Translating gives CASRLRDRAFF.

The V and J genes are TRBV15 and TRBJ2-1; D is perhaps TRBD1 (5 bases). Germline lookup yields CDR1 LNHNV and CDR2 YYDKDF (reference sequence). The V end lost 4 bases, the J end lost 4 bases, and 14 bases lay between the germline ends. CDR3 length: 15 amino acids. CDR3 nucleotide sequence: TGTGCCACCAGCACCACAGGACCCCTATACAATGAGCAGTTCTTC. Amino acid sequence: CATSTTGPLYNEQFF.

This rearrangement joins TRBV6-5 to TRBJ2-5; TRBD2 matches at 7 bases. Germline V gene data show CDR1 as MNHEY and CDR2 as SVGAGI. Trimming took 6 bases from V and 2 from J; bases not matched to a gene: 3. This CDR3 is built from 13 residues. CDR3 nucleotide sequence: TGTGCCAGCAGGCTGGGGGGGCAAGAGACCCAGTACTTC. Protein: CASRLGGQETQYF.